This T cell receptor (beta chain) was found in a study of cytomegalovirus exposure and HLA in healthy donors. Germline loops: CDR1 KGHSH, CDR2 LQKENI. V lost 3 bases to trimming and J lost 0 bases, with 6 bases between them. The CDR3 sequence is 15 residues long. Study-level findings and limits: Associated with cytomegalovirus, according to the listing, were some 150 TCR beta chains.

The PCR contained 60 Vbeta and 13 Jbeta primers. Authors' analysis steps: About 12 million shared chains were among the approximately 82 million unique TCR beta chains that a later analysis counted. Here immunoSEQ multiplex PCR was the method, and the copy in TCRdb shows in-frame clones only, minus some. V and J calls and clone size are as listed in that table; D and trimming were resolved from the DNA. Of under 200,000 clones listed, 75% to 80% are singletons. Worth noting for this clone: Its cognate antigen is unknown.

The sample consisted of PBMCs. The chain is built from TRBV18 and TRBJ1-6; D unclear. The receptor was isolated from a woman aged 40-49 years in good health and CMV-seronegative. The CDR3 DNA reads as TGTGCCAGCTCACCCGGTAGCTCCTATAATTCACCCCTCCACTTT. It encodes CASSPGSSYNSPLHF.